These 25 T cell receptor beta chains originate from one sample sequenced in a study of T cells in localized non-small cell lung cancer. TCRdb's table, derived via immunoSEQ multiplex PCR, lists solely in-frame clones and lacks some. In the table there are tens of thousands of clones, 85% to 90% of which are singletons. The specimen comprised peripheral blood, sampled before any cancer treatment. Source of these receptors: a woman aged 40-75 years with stage I lung adenocarcinoma.

The CDR3 here is CAARERGGRENEQFF. In nucleotides, the CDR3 is TGTGCAGCGAGAGAGCGGGGGGGCCGGGAGAATGAGCAGTTCTTC. The rearrangement links TRBV5-8 to TRBJ2-1; 10 bases are a match to TRBD2. The germline gives CDR1 SGHTS, CDR2 YDEGEE. The length of the CDR3 is 15 residues.

This chain connects TRBV28 to TRBJ1-5; a possible D gene is TRBD1 (5 bases). Deletions cut 4 bases from V and 7 bases from J, with 14 bases between. The CDR3 is made up of 14 amino acids. Germline-derived CDR1 and CDR2 are MDHEN and SYDVKM. CDR3 protein: CASSYRDGEQPQHF. The CDR3 region has the DNA TGTGCCAGCAGTTACCGGGACGGAGAGCAGCCCCAGCATTTT.

The chain recombines TRBV27 with TRBJ1-2; a possible D gene is TRBD1 (5 bases). CDR1 and CDR2 (germline): MNHEY, SMNVEV (reference sequence). There are 14 residues in the CDR3. V was shortened by 3 bases and J by 4 bases, with 12 bases between the two germline ends. CDR3: CASSLKGSGYGYTF. The CDR3 DNA follows: TGTGCCAGCAGTTTGAAGGGGTCGGGCTATGGCTACACCTTC.

The V and J genes are TRBV7-9 and TRBJ2-5; 12 bases match TRBD2. With 5 bases clipped from V and 4 bases from J, the junction kept 8 bases outside the gene matches. The CDR3 has 16 residues. Germline V lookup: CDR1 SEHNR, CDR2 FQNEAQ (reference sequence). CDR3 nucleotide sequence: TGTGCCAGCAGCCCCTCGACTAGCGGGAGCTCAGAGACCCAGTACTTC. Translated: CASSPSTSGSSETQYF.

This clone was counted once. DNA for the CDR3: TGCGCCAGCAGCCTGGGCCTTACTAACACCGGGGAGCTGTTTTTT. Translating it yields CASSLGLTNTGELFF. The chain recombines TRBV5-1 with TRBJ2-2; no clear D gene. Trimming left V 4 bases short and J 2 bases short, with 12 bases between. CDR1 is SGHRS, CDR2 YFSETQ, per germline. The CDR3 consists of 15 residues.

The V call is TRBV6-1, the J call TRBJ1-1, with D unresolved. This CDR3 has 13 amino acids. Trimming stripped 8 bases from V and 2 bases from J, with 12 bases between. Per germline, CDR1 MNHNS and CDR2 SASEGT. The CDR3 nucleotides read TGTGCCAGCCGGTTTACAACCAACACTGAAGCTTTCTTT. As protein: CASRFTTNTEAFF.

The rearrangement links TRBV6-5 to TRBJ1-2, with D perhaps matching TRBD1 (6 bases). This CDR3 has 14 amino acids. Germline lookup yields CDR1 MNHEY and CDR2 SVGAGI. Trimming shortened V by 2 bases and J by 5 bases, and 12 bases separated the two germline ends. CDR3 residues: CASSYGGQIYGYTF. The CDR3 nucleotides read TGTGCCAGCAGTTACGGAGGACAGATTTATGGCTACACCTTC.

The chain uses TRBV5-1 and TRBJ2-3, with D hard to call. This CDR3 contains 13 residues. V was trimmed by 0 bases and J by 4 bases, leaving 6 bases between them. Germline CDR1 and CDR2: SGHRS and YFSETQ. The CDR3 sequence is CASSLVGSDTQYF. CDR3 coding DNA: TGCGCCAGCAGCTTGGTGGGTTCAGATACGCAGTATTTT. Filled out from reference TRBV5-1 and TRBJ2-3, the complete variable domain reads KAGVTQTPRYLIKTRGQQVTLSCSPISGHRSVSWYQQTPGQGLQFLFEYFSETQRNKGNFPGRFSGRQFSNSRSEMNVSTLELGDSALYLCASSLVGSDTQYFGPGTRLTVL.

V is TRBV18 and J is TRBJ1-6; 11 nucleotides agree with TRBD1. V lost 2 bases and J lost 7; bases outside the gene matches: 1. The germline V gene encodes CDR1 KGHSH and CDR2 LQKENI. The CDR3 is 15 residues long. The CDR3 DNA is TGTGCCAGCTCACCAGGGACAGGGGGAAATTCACCCCTCCACTTT. Protein: CASSPGTGGNSPLHF. The full variable domain, with the rest looked up from reference TRBV18 and TRBJ1-6, is NAGVMQNPRHLVRRRGQEARLRCSPMKGHSHVYWYRQLPEEGLKFMVYLQKENIIDESGMPKERFSAEFPKEGPSILRIQQVVRGDSAAYFCASSPGTGGNSPLHFGNGTRLTVT.

V usage is TRBV6-5 and J usage is TRBJ1-1; the D is unclear. The germline CDR1 and CDR2 sequences are MNHEY and SVGAGI. Trimming shortened V by 0 bases and J by 0 bases, and 11 bases separated the two germline ends. CDR3 size: 16 residues. CDR3 in DNA: TGTGCCAGCAGTTACTCGAGGCAGTTCATGAACACTGAAGCTTTCTTT. This sequence encodes CASSYSRQFMNTEAFF.

This chain links TRBV7-2 with TRBJ2-1; 8 bases agree with TRBD1. This CDR3 spans 16 amino acids. The germline gives CDR1 SGHTA, CDR2 FQGNSA. Trimming at V came to 6 bases and at J to 4 bases, leaving 11 bases not matched to a gene. DNA of the CDR3: TGTGCCAGCAGTTCTACGGACAGGGATCCGTACAATGAGCAGTTCTTC. Amino acids: CASSSTDRDPYNEQFF.

V is TRBV6-5 and J is TRBJ2-1, with D possibly being TRBD1 (6 bases). The CDR3 has 13 residues. Per the germline V gene, CDR1 is MNHEY and CDR2 is SVGAGI. V lost 7 bases, J lost 10 bases, and 17 bases lay in between. This CDR3 is CASKLGQWGEQFF. CDR3 DNA: TGTGCCAGCAAACTTGGACAGTGGGGCGAGCAGTTCTTC.

V gene TRBV19 combines with J gene TRBJ2-7; D might be TRBD1 or TRBD2, each matching 5 bases. Trimming left V 10 bases short and J 0 bases short, with 16 bases between. From germline, CDR1 is LNHDA and CDR2 SQIVND (reference sequence). There are 14 residues in the CDR3. In DNA, the CDR3 is TGTGCCACCGGGGCTTCCAGTGGCTCCTACGAGCAGTACTTC. Its protein is CATGASSGSYEQYF.

To note about this clone: A junction end diverges from the germline sequence, so it may reflect a read error. V and J are TRBV10-3 and TRBJ1-2; the match to TRBD1 covers 10 bases. The CDR3 spans 15 residues. Germline V gene data show CDR1 as ENHRY and CDR2 as SYGVKD. The CDR3 loop is CASSYSTGGVHGYTF. The CDR3 DNA reads as TGTGCCAGCAGTTACTCGACAGGGGGCGTGCATGGCTACACCTTC.

This clone was picked up a small number of times. As DNA, the CDR3 is TGTGCCAGCAGTGCTCCCGGGACAGCGAACACTGAGCAGTACTTC. Its protein is CASSAPGTANTEQYF. V gene TRBV6-5 combines with J gene TRBJ2-7; 7 positions agree with TRBD1. Germline loops: CDR1 MNHEY, CDR2 SVGAGI. V shed 5 bases, J shed 7 bases, and the junction held 14 bases outside the gene matches. The CDR3 spans 15 residues.

The chain combines TRBV2 with TRBJ2-1, with TRBD1 matching over 10 bases. This CDR3 region has 16 residues. CDR1 is SNHLY, CDR2 FYNNEI, per germline. The trim removed 6 bases at V and 7 bases at J, leaving 12 bases unmatched. The DNA for the CDR3 is TGTGCCAGCAGCCCCGGGACAGGGGCAAGGGGGAATGAGCAGTTCTTC. Its translation is CASSPGTGARGNEQFF.

The chain joins TRBV5-1 to TRBJ1-2, with a possible D match to TRBD1 (6 bases). V was clipped by 2 bases and J by 2 bases, with 10 bases between them. Germline assignment: CDR1 SGHRS and CDR2 YFSETQ. The CDR3 totals 14 residues. In DNA, the CDR3 is TGCGCCAGCAGCTTTTCGCAGGGGAACTATGGCTACACCTTC. It yields the protein CASSFSQGNYGYTF.

The rearrangement joins TRBV5-1 to TRBJ2-7; no firm D call. The V end lost 4 bases, the J end lost 0 bases, and 14 bases lay between the germline ends. The CDR3 runs 15 residues. Germline V CDR1 and CDR2: SGHRS, YFSETQ. The CDR3, as DNA: TGCGCCAGCAGCCTCCCTACGTCCGGCTCCTACGAGCAGTACTTC. It is translated as CASSLPTSGSYEQYF. Filled out from reference TRBV5-1 and TRBJ2-7, the complete variable domain reads KAGVTQTPRYLIKTRGQQVTLSCSPISGHRSVSWYQQTPGQGLQFLFEYFSETQRNKGNFPGRFSGRQFSNSRSEMNVSTLELGDSALYLCASSLPTSGSYEQYFGPGTRLTVT.

The chain employs TRBV11-1 and TRBJ1-1; D gene ambiguous. The CDR3 runs to 12 residues. Trimming pared 1 base from V and 3 bases from J, leaving 3 bases between. CDR1 and CDR2 (germline): SGHAT, FQDESV (reference sequence). CDR3 loop: CASSLGDTEAFF. CDR3 bases: TGTGCCAGCAGCTTAGGGGACACTGAAGCTTTCTTT.

The J gene is TRBJ1-1, the V gene TRBV6-5; unclear D gene. The V end lost 6 bases, the J end lost 1 base, and 12 bases lay between the germline ends. This CDR3 spans 14 amino acids. From germline, CDR1 is MNHEY and CDR2 SVGAGI. CDR3 nucleotide sequence: TGTGCCAGCAGATACGACTCCTGGAACACTGAAGCTTTCTTT. Its translation: CASRYDSWNTEAFF.

The chain uses TRBV11-2 and TRBJ2-7; D might be TRBD1 or TRBD2, each matching 5 bases. The CDR3 loop spans 16 amino acids. V was trimmed by 0 bases and J by 1 base, leaving 13 bases between them. CDR1 is SGHAT and CDR2 is FQNNGV in the germline V gene. The CDR3 loop is CASSLDVPGLSYEQYF. CDR3 sequence (DNA): TGTGCCAGCAGCTTAGATGTACCGGGGCTATCCTACGAGCAGTACTTC.

The table lists this clone with a count of one. The chain couples TRBV13 to TRBJ1-2; 9 positions match TRBD1. This CDR3 has 13 residues. Looked up from germline, CDR1 is PRHDT and CDR2 is FYEKMQ (reference sequence). The J segment lost 4 bases and the V segment lost 5 bases, leaving 2 bases of the junction unmatched. CDR3 region: CASSQDRGYGYTF. CDR3 nucleotides: TGTGCCAGCAGCCAGGACAGGGGCTATGGCTACACCTTC. Looking up the rest from reference TRBV13 and TRBJ1-2 gives the full variable domain: AAGVIQSPRHLIKEKRETATLKCYPIPRHDTVYWYQQGPGQDPQFLISFYEKMQSDKGSIPDRFSAQQFSDYHSELNMSSLELGDSALYFCASSQDRGYGYTFGSGTRLTVV.

The V gene is TRBV6-1, the J gene TRBJ2-7, with 8 bases identical to TRBD1. In germline, CDR1 is MNHNS, CDR2 SASEGT. CDR3 size: 15 residues. J was trimmed by 3 bases and V by 5 bases; bases with no gene match: 9. CDR3 amino acids: CASSHLLDRVYEQYF. CDR3 DNA sequence: TGTGCCAGCAGTCACCTCCTGGACAGGGTCTACGAGCAGTACTTC.

The chain has TRBV6-5 and TRBJ2-1, with 8 nucleotides matching TRBD1. Germline CDR1 is MNHEY and CDR2 is SVGAGI. J lost 6 bases, V lost 5 bases, and 3 bases had no gene match. This CDR3 has 13 amino acids. The CDR3 sequence: CASSDRGGNEQFF. The CDR3 nucleotides are TGTGCCAGCAGTGACAGGGGAGGCAATGAGCAGTTCTTC.

The chain's CDR3 is CASSVDVGRANTGELFF. The CDR3 DNA sequence: TGTGCCAGCAGCGTAGACGTGGGCAGGGCGAACACCGGGGAGCTGTTTTTT. The chain joins TRBV9 to TRBJ2-2; D is possibly TRBD1 (5 bases). Looked up from germline, CDR1 is SGDLS and CDR2 is YYNGEE. The CDR3 loop spans 17 amino acids. The V gene lost 0 bases and the J gene lost 0 bases, with 12 bases spanning the gap.